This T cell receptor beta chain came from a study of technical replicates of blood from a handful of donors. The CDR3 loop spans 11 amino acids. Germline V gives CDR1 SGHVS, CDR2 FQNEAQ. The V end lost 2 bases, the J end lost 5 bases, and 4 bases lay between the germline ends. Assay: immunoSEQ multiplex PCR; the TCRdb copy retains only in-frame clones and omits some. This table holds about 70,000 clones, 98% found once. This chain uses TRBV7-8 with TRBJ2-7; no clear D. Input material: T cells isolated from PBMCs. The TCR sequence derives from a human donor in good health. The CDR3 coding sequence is TGTGCCAGCAGCTTAAGCAACGAGCAGTACTTC. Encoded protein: CASSLSNEQYF. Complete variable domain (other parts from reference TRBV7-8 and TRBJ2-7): GAGVSQSPRYKVAKRGQDVALRCDPISGHVSLFWYQQALGQGPEFLTYFQNEAQLDKSGLPSDRFFAERPEGSVSTLKIQRTQQEDSAVYLCASSLSNEQYFGPGTRLTVT.